This paragraph covers one T cell receptor beta chain sequence. Sequencing used immunoSEQ multiplex PCR; TCRdb keeps in-frame clones, though not all of them. The repertoire table contains around 190,000 clones. These data come from a study of control samples from healthy donors and cancer patients. The CDR3 runs 15 residues. The ends lost 5 bases at V and 7 bases at J; junction bases unmatched: 7. Germline CDR1 is MNHEY and CDR2 is SVGEGT. The receptor was derived from a young woman in good health. The sequenced sample consisted of blood. This chain connects TRBV6-2 or TRBV6-3 to TRBJ1-6; TRBD1 agrees at 8 bases. This chain's CDR3 is CASSTRGQGNSPLHF. The CDR3 nucleotides read TGTGCCAGCAGTACCCGAGGACAGGGAAATTCACCCCTCCACTTT.